This T cell receptor beta chain was obtained from a study of shared T cell receptors in the human thymus. The CDR3 contains 13 residues. The V and J ends lost 4 bases and 3 bases respectively, with 11 bases between them. Per germline, CDR1 SGDLS and CDR2 YYNGEE. The assay was immunoSEQ multiplex PCR, and TCRdb's table has in-frame clones only and misses some. The repertoire holds about 730,000 clones, with approximately 83% as singletons. This sample was also put to use in a study of human thymus T cells. That work adds: The study used thymus tissue resected during corrective heart surgery. Related research reported highly overlapping thymic repertoires among unrelated individuals.

Sample: thymocytes. The chain has TRBV9 and TRBJ2-7; perhaps TRBD2 as D (6 bases). The receptor was isolated from a girl less than two years old with a congenital heart defect. The CDR3 protein is CASSPPGDYEQYF. CDR3 DNA sequence: TGTGCCAGCAGCCCCCCGGGAGACTACGAGCAGTACTTC.